These T cell receptor beta chains were read from a single sample in a study of cytomegalovirus exposure and HLA in healthy donors. Sequencing used immunoSEQ multiplex PCR; TCRdb keeps in-frame clones, though not all of them. The sample shows some 150,000 clones, roughly four fifths of them seen only once. The sample taken for sequencing was PBMCs. The receptor source for this set is a young man in good health and CMV-seropositive. Each CDR3 is given without its conserved first and last residue.

CDR3: ASSMGLAGISYNEQF; J: TRBJ2-1; V: TRBV19
CDR3: ASSRTGYGYT; J: TRBJ1-2; V: TRBV6-5
CDR3: ASSSRQGPTDTQY; J: TRBJ2-3; V: TRBV7-9
CDR3: AILDRVDEQY; J: TRBJ2-7; V: TRBV4-1
CDR3: ASLQGAGGYT; J: TRBJ1-2; V: TRBV25-1
CDR3: ASSSRDRGNTEAF; J: TRBJ1-1; V: TRBV7-3
CDR3: ASILAGQRNEKLF; J: TRBJ1-4; V: TRBV6-1
CDR3: ASSLLQGYEQY; J: TRBJ2-7; V: TRBV14
CDR3: ASSLEGTGGPGELF; J: TRBJ2-2; V: TRBV5-6
CDR3: ATSRNREGALYEQY; J: TRBJ2-7; V: TRBV15
CDR3: ASSGRGEQF; J: TRBJ2-1; V: TRBV5-6
CDR3: ASSEGPYEQY; J: TRBJ2-7; V: TRBV11-2
CDR3: ATSISIGLAGGASTDTQY; J: TRBJ2-3; V: TRBV15
CDR3: ASSPTGSPYEQY; J: TRBJ2-7; V: TRBV7-6
CDR3: ASSSYFYNEQF; J: TRBJ2-1; V: TRBV7-9
CDR3: ASSPDRGRYNEQF; J: TRBJ2-1; V: TRBV4-1
CDR3: ASRRRTGTDEAF; J: TRBJ1-1; V: TRBV25-1
CDR3: ASSLESDYGYT; J: TRBJ1-2; V: TRBV5-4
CDR3: ASSLMDRSYEQY; J: TRBJ2-7; V: TRBV28
CDR3: ASSIWTSGRQAYEQY; J: TRBJ2-7; V: TRBV5-4
CDR3: ASSQEDSEQY; J: TRBJ2-7; V: TRBV4-1
CDR3: SARSYYEQY; J: TRBJ2-7; V: TRBV20-1
CDR3: ASSLDFGGYAEAF; J: TRBJ1-1; V: TRBV11-2
CDR3: TSRPRIRDRINQPQH; J: TRBJ1-5; V: TRBV1
CDR3: ASSLVLAGNNEQF; J: TRBJ2-1; V: TRBV7-9
CDR3: ASSLDRAETQY; J: TRBJ2-5; V: TRBV7-9
CDR3: ASSVGGTSHEQY; J: TRBJ2-7; V: TRBV9
CDR3: ASSETGTGRHGYT; J: TRBJ1-2; V: TRBV5-6
CDR3: ASSENRASNQPQH; J: TRBJ1-5; V: TRBV6-1
CDR3: AWSQSGEGPAF; J: TRBJ1-1; V: TRBV30
CDR3: ASSDGRRGSYEQY; J: TRBJ2-7; V: TRBV10-1
CDR3: ASAGVRGTEAF; J: TRBJ1-1; V: TRBV6-1
CDR3: ASGSRGGGGEQY; J: TRBJ2-7; V: TRBV2
CDR3: ASSMNRGVGLTGELF; J: TRBJ2-2; V: TRBV7-3
CDR3: ASSLTGYNEQF; J: TRBJ2-1; V: TRBV5-5
CDR3: ASSEVQGYLAKNIQY; J: TRBJ2-4; V: TRBV2
CDR3: ASGDTGELF; J: TRBJ2-2; V: TRBV11-2
CDR3: ATADSMNTEAF; J: TRBJ1-1; V: TRBV6-5
CDR3: ASRPSGTTYEQY; J: TRBJ2-7; V: TRBV12-2
CDR3: ASSYFQGATEAF; J: TRBJ1-1; V: TRBV6-5
CDR3: ASAVIAGDSYEQY; J: TRBJ2-7; V: TRBV5-1
CDR3: ASRGTRGGTDTQY; J: TRBJ2-3; V: TRBV2
CDR3: ASSEETGNNEQF; J: TRBJ2-1; V: TRBV6-1
CDR3: ASSEPGQGKDEQF; J: TRBJ2-1; V: TRBV6-1
CDR3: ASSITGLDSYEQY; J: TRBJ2-7; V: TRBV19
CDR3: ASSQDLGFSGANVLT; J: TRBJ2-6; V: TRBV4-2
CDR3: ASSSSPGQDNQPQH; J: TRBJ1-5; V: TRBV6-6
CDR3: ASSFRNTQGEAF; J: TRBJ1-1; V: TRBV7-9
CDR3: ATGDRLNYGYT; J: TRBJ1-2; V: TRBV6-5